The source of this T cell receptor (beta chain) is a study of radiation and T cells in renal cell carcinoma. Regarding time point: baseline pretreatment blood. Stated treatment: 15 Gy SBRT to primary tumor, nephrectomy 4 weeks later. CDR3 size: 16 residues. With 3 bases clipped from V and 0 bases from J, the junction kept 7 bases outside the gene matches. Germline loops: CDR1 SGDLS, CDR2 YYNGEE. The data were produced by immunoSEQ multiplex PCR, yet TCRdb's version contains in-frame clones alone and is incomplete. The data hold 120,000 to 150,000 clones, with 88% observed a single time. Sequences were derived from blood, sampled from a patient whose treatment included radiotherapy and nephrectomy. The source of this sequence is a woman in her seventies with renal cell carcinoma. The rearrangement uses TRBV9 and TRBJ2-3, with TRBD1 matching over 7 bases. CDR3 sequence: CASSAVLGQSTDTQYF. The CDR3 nucleotides are TGTGCCAGCAGCGCCGTTCTGGGACAGAGCACAGATACGCAGTATTTT.